This T cell receptor (beta chain) was identified during a study of blood T cell repertoires in COVID-19. Using immunoSEQ multiplex PCR, the repertoire was profiled, and TCRdb retains in-frame clones only, with some absent. The repertoire consists of hundreds of thousands of clones, with about 89% occurring once and the leading ten covering less than 7.5%. The material sequenced was peripheral blood. This receptor was obtained from a man in his 60s who had recovered from COVID-19.

CDR3 residues: CASSPAGYTEAFF. The CDR3 DNA reads as TGTGCCAGCAGCCCAGCAGGTTACACTGAAGCTTTCTTT. The rearrangement joins TRBV7-3 to TRBJ1-1; no firm D call. V lost 5 bases and J lost 3, with 10 bases in between. From germline, CDR1 is SGHTA and CDR2 FQGTGA. CDR3 length equals 13 residues.